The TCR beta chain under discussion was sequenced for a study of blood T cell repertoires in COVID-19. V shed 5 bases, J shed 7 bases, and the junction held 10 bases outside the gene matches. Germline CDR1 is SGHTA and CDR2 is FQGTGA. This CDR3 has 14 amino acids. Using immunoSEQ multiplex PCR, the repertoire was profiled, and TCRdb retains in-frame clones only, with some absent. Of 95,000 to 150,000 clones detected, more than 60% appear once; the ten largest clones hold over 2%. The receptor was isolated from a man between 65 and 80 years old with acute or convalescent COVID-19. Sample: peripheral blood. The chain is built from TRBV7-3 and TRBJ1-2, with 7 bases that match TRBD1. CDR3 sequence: CASSPKQGSAGYTF. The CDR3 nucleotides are TGTGCCAGCAGCCCCAAACAGGGGTCTGCTGGCTACACCTTC.